This TCR beta chain was obtained from a study of blood T cell repertoires in COVID-19. The germline V gene has CDR1 SGHNT and CDR2 YYREEE (reference sequence). CDR3 length: 15 residues. Unmatched junction bases numbered 5, after V lost 4 bases and J lost 4 bases. Libraries were prepared by immunoSEQ multiplex PCR; TCRdb keeps only in-frame clonotypes and omits some of them. In the table there are a few hundred thousand clones, around nine tenths of which are singletons. This TCR was recovered from a woman aged 50 to 65 who had recovered from COVID-19. The rearrangement links TRBV5-4 to TRBJ2-1, with 10 bases that match TRBD1. The sequenced sample consisted of PBMCs or T cells enriched from blood (not recorded which). The CDR3 region is CASSLRQGAYNEQFF. CDR3 DNA sequence: TGTGCCAGCAGCCTAAGACAGGGGGCTTACAATGAGCAGTTCTTC.